These 6 T cell receptor beta chains originate from one sample sequenced in a study of T cell repertoires in cytomegalovirus infection. From the reads, TCRdb called clonotypes with MiXCR, one entry per CDR3 protein. The repertoire holds approximately 310,000 distinct CDR3 sequences, around 25% seen once, with approximately 12% in the top ten. Antigens for these TCRs are unknown. The sample in question was cultured PBMCs, obtained from culture after CMV antigen stimulation. These receptor sequences come from a human donor in good health (CMV status not recorded). Some clones in this sample may be carry-over from other donors' samples.

This chain connects TRBV3-1 to TRBJ2-5; 7 bases agree with TRBD2. CDR1 LGHDT and CDR2 YNNKEL come from the germline V gene (reference sequence). V was pared by 3 bases and J by 0 bases, with 16 bases of the junction left unmatched. This CDR3 has 19 residues. In nucleotides, the CDR3 is TGTGCCAGCAGCCAGAAGGGCGGGGGAACGGGATCCTACCAAGAGACCCAGTACTTC. It translates to CASSQKGGGTGSYQETQYF.

This clonotype was seen ten or more times. The chain joins TRBV7-2 to TRBJ2-2; 7 bases fit TRBD2. The CDR3 runs to 16 residues. Germline-derived CDR1 and CDR2 are SGHTA and FQGNSA. V gave up 1 base and J gave up 3 bases; unmatched junction bases: 5. In DNA, the CDR3 is TGTGCCAGCAGCTTAGTAGCGGGTATAGACACCGGGGAGCTGTTTTTT. Amino acids: CASSLVAGIDTGELFF.

Notes on this clonotype: One end of the junction fails to match germline, which may point to a read error. The chain links TRBV20-1 to TRBJ1-1; no definite D call. The CDR3 is 13 amino acids. Germline V CDR1 and CDR2: DFQATT, SNEGSKA (reference sequence). The CDR3 reads CSARAFREAEALF. Here the CDR3 DNA reads TGCAGTGCTAGAGCTTTTAGGGAAGCTGAAGCTCTCTTT.

The V gene is TRBV20-1, the J gene TRBJ1-5, with D possibly TRBD1 on 5 matching bases. Per germline, CDR1 DFQATT and CDR2 SNEGSKA (reference sequence). This CDR3 region has 15 residues. V lost 7 bases and J lost 6, with 22 bases in between. The CDR3 DNA follows: TGCAGTGTTATCCGAGGGACCGGAGCTGGTCAGCCCCAGCATTTT. This codes for CSVIRGTGAGQPQHF.

The chain uses TRBV7-8 and TRBJ2-7; 7 bases align to TRBD1. The CDR3 runs 15 residues. Germline CDR1 SGHVS, CDR2 FQNEAQ. V dropped 5 bases and J dropped 0; count of bases not matched to a gene: 7. CDR3 residues: CASSRGQAFSYEQYV. The CDR3 DNA is TGTGCCAGCAGCCGAGGACAGGCGTTCTCCTACGAGCAGTACGTC.

This clonotype came up a few times. This chain joins TRBV7-2 and TRBJ2-1; 14 bases align to TRBD2. This CDR3 is 15 amino acids long. CDR1 is SGHTA, CDR2 FQGNSA, per germline. The V and J ends lost 5 bases and 8 bases, in that order; junction bases with no gene match: 5. CDR3 region: CASSQRLAGGYEQFF. CDR3 coding DNA: TGTGCCAGCAGCCAACGACTAGCGGGAGGGTATGAGCAGTTCTTC.